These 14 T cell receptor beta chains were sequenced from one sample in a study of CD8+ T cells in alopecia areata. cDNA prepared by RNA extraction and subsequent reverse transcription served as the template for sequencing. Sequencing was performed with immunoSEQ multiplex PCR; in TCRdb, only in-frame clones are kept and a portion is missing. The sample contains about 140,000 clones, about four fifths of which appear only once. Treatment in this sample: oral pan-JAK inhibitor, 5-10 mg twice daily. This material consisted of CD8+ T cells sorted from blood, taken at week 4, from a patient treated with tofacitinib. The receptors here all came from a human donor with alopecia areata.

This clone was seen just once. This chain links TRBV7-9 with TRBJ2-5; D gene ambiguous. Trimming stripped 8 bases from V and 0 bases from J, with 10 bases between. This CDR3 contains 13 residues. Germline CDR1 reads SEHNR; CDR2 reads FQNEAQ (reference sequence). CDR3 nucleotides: TGTGCCAGCCGAGGCGAGTACCAAGAGACCCAGTACTTC. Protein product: CASRGEYQETQYF. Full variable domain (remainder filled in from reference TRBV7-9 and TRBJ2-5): DTGVSQNPRHKITKRGQNVTFRCDPISEHNRLYWYRQTLGQGPEFLTYFQNEAQLEKSRLLSDRFSAERPKGSFSTLEIQRTEQGDSAMYLCASRGEYQETQYFGPGTRLLVL.

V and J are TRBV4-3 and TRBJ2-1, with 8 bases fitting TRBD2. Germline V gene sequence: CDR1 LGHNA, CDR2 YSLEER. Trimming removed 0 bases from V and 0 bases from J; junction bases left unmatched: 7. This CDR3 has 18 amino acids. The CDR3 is CASSQDGGGFISYNEQFF. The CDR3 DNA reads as TGCGCCAGCAGCCAAGATGGCGGGGGGTTCATCTCCTACAATGAGCAGTTCTTC.

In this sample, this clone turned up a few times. The CDR3 DNA is TGCGCCAGCAGCCATAGTCCTATTCGGGGAAACCAAGAGACCCAGTACTTC. Translated: CASSHSPIRGNQETQYF. The chain combines TRBV4-3 with TRBJ2-5; tentative D call: TRBD2 (5 bases). The CDR3 totals 17 residues. CDR1 and CDR2 (germline): LGHNA, YSLEER. Trimming took 3 bases from V and 0 from J, leaving 17 bases between them.

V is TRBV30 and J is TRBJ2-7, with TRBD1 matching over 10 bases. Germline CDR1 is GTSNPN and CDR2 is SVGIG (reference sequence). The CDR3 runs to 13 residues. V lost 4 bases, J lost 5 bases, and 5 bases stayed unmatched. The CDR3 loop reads CAWTTGGYHEQYF. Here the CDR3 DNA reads TGTGCCTGGACGACAGGGGGCTACCACGAGCAGTACTTC.

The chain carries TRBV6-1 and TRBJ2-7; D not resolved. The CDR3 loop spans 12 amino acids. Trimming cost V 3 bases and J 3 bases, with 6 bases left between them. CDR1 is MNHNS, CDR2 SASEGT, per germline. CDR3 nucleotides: TGTGCCAGCAGTGACAGAATCTACGAGCAGTACTTC. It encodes CASSDRIYEQYF.

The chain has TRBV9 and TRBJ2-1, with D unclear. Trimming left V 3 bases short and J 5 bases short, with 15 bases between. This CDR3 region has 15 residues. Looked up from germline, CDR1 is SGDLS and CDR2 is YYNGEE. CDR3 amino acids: CASSGTSGPNNEQFF. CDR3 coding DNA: TGTGCCAGCAGCGGTACTTCCGGACCAAACAATGAGCAGTTCTTC.

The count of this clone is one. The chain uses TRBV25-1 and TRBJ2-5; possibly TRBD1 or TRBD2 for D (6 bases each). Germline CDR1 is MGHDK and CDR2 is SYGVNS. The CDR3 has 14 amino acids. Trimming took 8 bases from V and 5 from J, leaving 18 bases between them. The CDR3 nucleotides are TGTGCCAGCCTACAGGGCGCCCGGGGGGAGACCCAGTACTTC. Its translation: CASLQGARGETQYF.

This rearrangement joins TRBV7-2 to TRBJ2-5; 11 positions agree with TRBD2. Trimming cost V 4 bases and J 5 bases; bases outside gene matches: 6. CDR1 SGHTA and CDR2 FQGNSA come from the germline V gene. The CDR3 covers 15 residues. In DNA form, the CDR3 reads TGTGCCAGCAGCTCGATCGGACTAGCGGGCGAGACCCAGTACTTC. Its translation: CASSSIGLAGETQYF.

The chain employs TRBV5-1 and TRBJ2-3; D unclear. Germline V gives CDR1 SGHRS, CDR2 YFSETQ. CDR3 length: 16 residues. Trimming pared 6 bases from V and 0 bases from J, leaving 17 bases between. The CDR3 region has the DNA TGCGCCAGCACCCCCAGGCTACTCCCTAGCACAGATACGCAGTATTTT. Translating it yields CASTPRLLPSTDTQYF.

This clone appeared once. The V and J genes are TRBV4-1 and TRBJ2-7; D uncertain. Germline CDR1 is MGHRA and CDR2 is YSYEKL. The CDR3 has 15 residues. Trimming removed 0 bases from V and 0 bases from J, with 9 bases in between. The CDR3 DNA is TGCGCCAGCAGCCAAGATTGGGCCAGCTCCTACGAGCAGTACTTC. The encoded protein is CASSQDWASSYEQYF.

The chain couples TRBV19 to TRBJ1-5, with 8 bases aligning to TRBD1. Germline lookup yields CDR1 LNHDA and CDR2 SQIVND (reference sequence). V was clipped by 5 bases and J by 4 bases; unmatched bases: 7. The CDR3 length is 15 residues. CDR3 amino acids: CASSPTGAINQPQHF. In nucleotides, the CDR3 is TGTGCCAGTAGTCCGACAGGGGCCATAAATCAGCCCCAGCATTTT. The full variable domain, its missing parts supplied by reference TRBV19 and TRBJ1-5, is DGGITQSPKYLFRKEGQNVTLSCEQNLNHDAMYWYRQDPGQGLRLIYYSQIVNDFQKGDIAEGYSVSREKKESFPLTVTSAQKNPTAFYLCASSPTGAINQPQHFGDGTRLSIL.

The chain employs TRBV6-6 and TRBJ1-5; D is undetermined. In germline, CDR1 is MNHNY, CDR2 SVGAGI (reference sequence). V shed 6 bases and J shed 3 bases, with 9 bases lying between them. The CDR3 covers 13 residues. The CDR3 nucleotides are TGTGCCAGCAGCCGGTCCAACAATCAGCCCCAGCATTTT. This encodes CASSRSNNQPQHF.

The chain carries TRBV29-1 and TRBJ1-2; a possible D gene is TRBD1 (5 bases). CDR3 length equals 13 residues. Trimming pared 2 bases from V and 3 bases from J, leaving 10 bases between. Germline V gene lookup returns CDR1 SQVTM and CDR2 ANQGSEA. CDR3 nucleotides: TGCAGCGTTGAAAGTCCAGGGTACTATGGCTACACCTTC. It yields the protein CSVESPGYYGYTF.

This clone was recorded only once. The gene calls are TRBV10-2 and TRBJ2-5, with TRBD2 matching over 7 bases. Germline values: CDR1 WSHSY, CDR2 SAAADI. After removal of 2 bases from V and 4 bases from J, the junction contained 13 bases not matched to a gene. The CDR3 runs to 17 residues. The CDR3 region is CASSEPHGEAGRETQYF. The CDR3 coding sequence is TGCGCCAGCAGTGAGCCCCACGGGGAAGCGGGGCGAGAGACCCAGTACTTC.